One sample yielded the 16 T cell receptor beta chains listed below, sequenced in a study of blood T cell repertoires in COVID-19. Here immunoSEQ multiplex PCR was the method, and the copy in TCRdb shows in-frame clones only, minus some. The sample includes some 340,000 clones, about four fifths of them seen just once. The sequenced sample consisted of PBMCs or T cells enriched from blood (not recorded which). These receptors all come from a woman aged 50 to 60 who had recovered from COVID-19.

This clone occurred a few times. This chain links TRBV4-3 with TRBJ1-2; no clear D gene. Germline assignment: CDR1 LGHNA and CDR2 YSLEER. V lost 0 bases, J lost 8 bases, and 13 bases lay in between. CDR3 size: 14 residues. The chain's CDR3 is CASSQDILPQGYTF. The CDR3 region has the DNA TGCGCCAGCAGCCAAGATATCCTCCCCCAGGGCTACACCTTC.

On this clone: The junction departs from germline at one end; a sequencing error may be responsible. The chain has TRBV13 and TRBJ2-7; 7 bases fit TRBD2. Germline CDR1 PRHDT, CDR2 FYEKMQ (reference sequence). The CDR3 length is 14 residues. The CDR3 sequence is CASSLGGGGYEQYF. As DNA, the CDR3 is TGTGCCAGCAGCCTAGGCGGCGGGGGTTACGAGCAGTACTTC.

The chain couples TRBV7-9 to TRBJ2-5, with D hard to call. This CDR3 region has 14 residues. V was pared by 2 bases and J by 3 bases, with 10 bases between. The germline gives CDR1 SEHNR, CDR2 FQNEAQ (reference sequence). The CDR3 bases are TGTGCCAGCAGCTTACGAGCGTTCGAAGAGACCCAGTACTTC. Translated, it gives CASSLRAFEETQYF.

The V and J genes are TRBV20-1 and TRBJ2-5; 16 nucleotides match TRBD2. V dropped 3 bases and J dropped 7; count of bases not matched to a gene: 14. This CDR3 comprises 18 residues. CDR1 is DFQATT and CDR2 is SNEGSKA in the germline V gene (reference sequence). CDR3 residues: CSASHPGLAGGLRATQYF. For the CDR3, the DNA is TGCAGTGCTAGTCACCCGGGACTAGCGGGGGGGCTTCGTGCGACCCAGTACTTC.

CDR3: CSVATGPGQPQHF. The CDR3 DNA follows: TGCAGCGTCGCGACAGGGCCGGGTCAGCCCCAGCATTTT. The chain is built from TRBV29-1 and TRBJ1-5; 7 positions match TRBD1. This CDR3 is built from 13 residues. J gave up 6 bases and V 6 bases, and 8 bases lay outside the gene matches. CDR1 is SQVTM and CDR2 is ANQGSEA in the germline V gene.

The chain joins TRBV4-3 to TRBJ2-2; 15 bases agree with TRBD2. This CDR3 is 17 amino acids long. V gave up 0 bases and J gave up 6 bases; unmatched junction bases: 2. Germline V lookup: CDR1 LGHNA, CDR2 YSLEER. For the CDR3, the DNA is TGCGCCAGCAGCCAAGATCGGACTAGCGGGGGGGCCGGGGAGCTGTTTTTT. Encoded protein: CASSQDRTSGGAGELFF.

This rearrangement joins TRBV24-1 to TRBJ2-2; TRBD2 agrees at 7 bases. CDR3 length: 16 amino acids. With V trimmed by 4 bases and J by 5 bases, 9 bases remained unmatched. In germline, CDR1 is KGHDR, CDR2 SFDVKD. As DNA, the CDR3 is TGTGCCACCAGTGACCCTCGGCGGGAGAGAACCGGGGAGCTGTTTTTT. Translation: CATSDPRRERTGELFF.

The chain carries TRBV18 and TRBJ1-6, with TRBD1 identical over 7 bases. This CDR3 has 14 residues. From germline, CDR1 is KGHSH and CDR2 LQKENI. After removal of 3 bases from V and 7 bases from J, the junction contained 3 bases not matched to a gene. The CDR3 DNA reads as TGTGCCAGCTCACCCGGGACAGAAAATTCACCCCTCCACTTT. Translating it yields CASSPGTENSPLHF.

Concerning this clone itself: Other DNA sequences from this sample encode an identical CDR3 as well. The genes are TRBV2 and TRBJ1-3, with D maybe TRBD1 (6 bases). Germline-derived CDR1 and CDR2 are SNHLY and FYNNEI. This CDR3 is built from 15 residues. Trimming stripped 5 bases from V and 0 bases from J, with 11 bases between. The CDR3 spells CASSSRGSSGNTIYF. In nucleotides, the CDR3 is TGTGCCAGCAGTTCCAGGGGAAGCTCTGGAAACACCATATATTTT. The variable domain in full, with the rest retrieved from reference TRBV2 and TRBJ1-3, is EPEVTQTPSHQVTQMGQEVILRCVPISNHLYFYWYRQILGQKVEFLVSFYNNEISEKSEIFDDQFSVERPDGSNFTLKIRSTKLEDSAMYFCASSSRGSSGNTIYFGEGSWLTVV.

This clone occurred a few times. The rearrangement joins TRBV30 to TRBJ1-6; D is uncertain. Trimming shortened V by 1 base and J by 5 bases, and 24 bases separated the two germline ends. The CDR3 has 19 amino acids. CDR1 is GTSNPN, CDR2 SVGIG, per germline (reference sequence). The CDR3 reads CAWSEGSGVTALNNSPLHF. For the CDR3, the DNA is TGTGCCTGGAGTGAAGGGAGTGGGGTCACGGCTCTCAATAATTCACCCCTCCACTTT. The variable domain in full, with the rest retrieved from reference TRBV30 and TRBJ1-6, is SQTIHQWPATLVQPVGSPLSLECTVEGTSNPNLYWYRQAAGRGLQLLFYSVGIGQISSEVPQNLSASRPQDRQFILSSKKLLLSDSGFYLCAWSEGSGVTALNNSPLHFGNGTRLTVT.

CDR3: CAWSVLRGGPLHF. DNA of the CDR3: TGTGCCTGGAGTGTACTTCGGGGGGGACCCCTCCACTTT. This chain links TRBV30 with TRBJ1-6; the D gene is possibly TRBD1 (5 bases). The CDR3 is made up of 13 amino acids. Trimming stripped 0 bases from V and 12 bases from J, with 12 bases between. CDR1 and CDR2 (germline): GTSNPN, SVGIG (reference sequence).

The gene calls are TRBV6-2 or TRBV6-3 and TRBJ1-2, with 8 bases aligning to TRBD1. Germline CDR1 MNHEY, CDR2 SVGEGT. CDR3 length: 15 amino acids. J lost 0 bases, V lost 5 bases, and 5 bases had no gene match. Written as DNA, the CDR3 is TGTGCCAGCAGTCGCACAGGGGGAACTAACTATGGCTACACCTTC. Translation: CASSRTGGTNYGYTF.

The chain couples TRBV7-2 to TRBJ2-1; TRBD1 agrees at 7 bases. Per the germline V gene, CDR1 is SGHTA and CDR2 is FQGNSA. Trimming at V came to 0 bases and at J to 4 bases, leaving 3 bases not matched to a gene. This CDR3 is built from 15 residues. This CDR3 is CASSLAGQEYNEQFF. CDR3 bases: TGTGCCAGCAGCTTAGCAGGACAGGAGTACAATGAGCAGTTCTTC.

This clone was seen only a few times. The V gene is TRBV5-4, the J gene TRBJ1-1, with D possibly matching TRBD1 (6 bases). The V and J ends lost 0 bases and 5 bases respectively, with 11 bases between them. Germline V gene lookup returns CDR1 SGHNT and CDR2 YYREEE (reference sequence). The CDR3 runs to 14 residues. CDR3 protein: CASSLGSTGTEAFF. The CDR3 DNA reads as TGTGCCAGCAGCTTGGGTAGCACAGGGACTGAAGCTTTCTTT.

The chain carries TRBV18 and TRBJ2-5; D may be TRBD2 (6 bases). V was shortened by 6 bases and J by 4 bases, with 12 bases between the two germline ends. Per the germline V gene, CDR1 is KGHSH and CDR2 is LQKENI. The CDR3 extends over 13 amino acids. CDR3 in DNA: TGTGCCAGCTCCGCCTCCGGGGGAGAGACCCAGTACTTC. Protein product: CASSASGGETQYF. Filled out from reference TRBV18 and TRBJ2-5, the complete variable domain reads NAGVMQNPRHLVRRRGQEARLRCSPMKGHSHVYWYRQLPEEGLKFMVYLQKENIIDESGMPKERFSAEFPKEGPSILRIQQVVRGDSAAYFCASSASGGETQYFGPGTRLLVL.

V gene TRBV5-1 combines with J gene TRBJ1-1; 7 bases align to TRBD1. V lost 2 bases, J lost 8 bases, and 9 bases stayed unmatched. This CDR3 spans 14 amino acids. CDR1 and CDR2 from the germline V gene are SGHRS and YFSETQ. The CDR3: CASSLVGTAVEAFF. The CDR3 region has the DNA TGCGCCAGCAGCTTAGTTGGGACAGCGGTGGAAGCTTTCTTT.